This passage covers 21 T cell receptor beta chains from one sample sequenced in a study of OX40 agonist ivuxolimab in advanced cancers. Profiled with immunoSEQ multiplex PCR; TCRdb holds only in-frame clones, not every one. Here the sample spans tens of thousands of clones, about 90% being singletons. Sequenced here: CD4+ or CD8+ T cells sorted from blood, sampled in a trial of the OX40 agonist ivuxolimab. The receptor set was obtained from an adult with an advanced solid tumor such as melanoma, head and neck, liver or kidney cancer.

Here the CDR3 reads CAISESSGLGSYEQYF. The CDR3 DNA is TGTGCCATCAGTGAGTCGTCGGGACTAGGGTCCTACGAGCAGTACTTC. This chain links TRBV10-3 with TRBJ2-7; TRBD2 matches 8 bases. J was trimmed by 1 base and V by 0 bases; bases with no gene match: 5. Per the germline V gene, CDR1 is ENHRY and CDR2 is SYGVKD. The length of the CDR3 is 16 residues.

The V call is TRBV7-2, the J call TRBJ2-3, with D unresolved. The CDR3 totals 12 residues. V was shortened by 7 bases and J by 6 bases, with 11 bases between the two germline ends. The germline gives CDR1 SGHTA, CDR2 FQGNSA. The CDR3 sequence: CASTPLGDTQYF. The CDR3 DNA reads TGTGCCAGCACCCCCCTTGGGGATACGCAGTATTTT.

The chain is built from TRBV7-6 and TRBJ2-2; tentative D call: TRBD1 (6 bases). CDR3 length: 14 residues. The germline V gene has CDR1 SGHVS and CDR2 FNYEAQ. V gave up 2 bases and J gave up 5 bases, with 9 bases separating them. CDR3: CASSLLQGTGELFF. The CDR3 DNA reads TGTGCCAGCAGCTTATTACAGGGTACCGGGGAGCTGTTTTTT.

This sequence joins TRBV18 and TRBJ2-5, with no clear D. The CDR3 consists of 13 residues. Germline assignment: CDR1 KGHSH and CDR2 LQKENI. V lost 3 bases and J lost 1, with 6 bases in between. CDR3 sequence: CASSPELQETQYF. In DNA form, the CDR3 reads TGTGCCAGCTCACCTGAACTCCAAGAGACCCAGTACTTC.

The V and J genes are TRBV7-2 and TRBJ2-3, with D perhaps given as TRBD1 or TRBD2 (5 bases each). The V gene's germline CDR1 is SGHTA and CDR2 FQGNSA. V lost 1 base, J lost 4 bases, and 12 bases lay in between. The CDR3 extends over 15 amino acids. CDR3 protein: CASSLGGAGPDTQYF. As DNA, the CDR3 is TGTGCCAGCAGCTTAGGGGGAGCAGGGCCAGATACGCAGTATTTT.

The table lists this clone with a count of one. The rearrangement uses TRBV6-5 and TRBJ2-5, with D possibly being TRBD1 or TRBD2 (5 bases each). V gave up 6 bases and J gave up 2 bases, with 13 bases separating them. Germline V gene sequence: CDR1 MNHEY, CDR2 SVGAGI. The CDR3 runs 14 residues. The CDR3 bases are TGTGCCAGCAGCAGTAGAGGGGTACAAGAGACCCAGTACTTC. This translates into CASSSRGVQETQYF.

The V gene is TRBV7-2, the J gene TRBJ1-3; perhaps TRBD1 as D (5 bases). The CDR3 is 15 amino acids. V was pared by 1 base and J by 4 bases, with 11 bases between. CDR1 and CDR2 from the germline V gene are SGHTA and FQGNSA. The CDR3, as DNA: TGTGCCAGCAGCTTAGGGGGCGCAGGCGGAAACACCATATATTTT. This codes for CASSLGGAGGNTIYF.

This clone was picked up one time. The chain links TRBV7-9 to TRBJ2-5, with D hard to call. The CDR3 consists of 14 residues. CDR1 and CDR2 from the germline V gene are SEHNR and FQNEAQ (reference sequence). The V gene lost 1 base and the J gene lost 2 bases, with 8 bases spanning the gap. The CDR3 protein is CASSLGGKQETQYF. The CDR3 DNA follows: TGTGCCAGCAGCTTAGGTGGGAAACAAGAGACCCAGTACTTC.

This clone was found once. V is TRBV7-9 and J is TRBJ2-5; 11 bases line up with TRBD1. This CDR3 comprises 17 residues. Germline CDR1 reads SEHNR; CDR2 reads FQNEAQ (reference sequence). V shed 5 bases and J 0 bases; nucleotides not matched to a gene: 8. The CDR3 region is CASSLIWTGGNQETQYF. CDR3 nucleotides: TGTGCCAGCAGCCTCATCTGGACAGGGGGCAACCAAGAGACCCAGTACTTC.

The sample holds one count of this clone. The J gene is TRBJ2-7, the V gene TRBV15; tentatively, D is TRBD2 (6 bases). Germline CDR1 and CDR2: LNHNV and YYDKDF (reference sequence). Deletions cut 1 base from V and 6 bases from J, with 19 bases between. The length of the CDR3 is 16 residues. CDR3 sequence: CATSRAPVVGGLEQYF. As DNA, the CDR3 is TGTGCCACCAGCAGAGCCCCGGTTGTGGGAGGCCTCGAGCAGTACTTC.

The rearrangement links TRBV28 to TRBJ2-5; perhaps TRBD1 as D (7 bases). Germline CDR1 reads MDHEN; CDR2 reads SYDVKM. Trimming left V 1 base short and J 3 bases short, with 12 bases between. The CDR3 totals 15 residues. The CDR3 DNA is TGTGCCAGCAGTTTATTCGGCAGGGGGGAAGAGACCCAGTACTTC. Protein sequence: CASSLFGRGEETQYF.

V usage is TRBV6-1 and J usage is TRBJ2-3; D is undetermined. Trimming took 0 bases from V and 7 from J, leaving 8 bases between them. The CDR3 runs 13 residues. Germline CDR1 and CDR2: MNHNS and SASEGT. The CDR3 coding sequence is TGTGCCAGCAGTGAAGCTTTAGTGAATACGCAGTATTTT. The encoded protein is CASSEALVNTQYF.

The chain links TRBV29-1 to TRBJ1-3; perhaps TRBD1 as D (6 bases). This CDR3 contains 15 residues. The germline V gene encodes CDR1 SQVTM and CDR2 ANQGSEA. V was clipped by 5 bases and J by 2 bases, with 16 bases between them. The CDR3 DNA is TGCAGCGTTCAAAATTTACAGGGACCTGGAAACACCATATATTTT. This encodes CSVQNLQGPGNTIYF.

CDR3 sequence: CASSPGTSGQPQHF. The CDR3 nucleotides are TGCGCCAGCAGCCCCGGGACGTCGGGTCAGCCCCAGCATTTT. The chain uses TRBV5-1 and TRBJ1-5, with TRBD1 as a possible D gene (5 bases). The length of the CDR3 is 14 residues. Germline lookup yields CDR1 SGHRS and CDR2 YFSETQ. V was pared by 4 bases and J by 6 bases, with 14 bases between.

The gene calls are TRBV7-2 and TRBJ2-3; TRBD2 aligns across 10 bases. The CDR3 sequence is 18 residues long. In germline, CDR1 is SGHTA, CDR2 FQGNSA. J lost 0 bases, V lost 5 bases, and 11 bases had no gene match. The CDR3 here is CASSPWGASGGSTDTQYF. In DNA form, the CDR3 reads TGTGCCAGCAGCCCCTGGGGGGCTAGCGGGGGTAGCACAGATACGCAGTATTTT.

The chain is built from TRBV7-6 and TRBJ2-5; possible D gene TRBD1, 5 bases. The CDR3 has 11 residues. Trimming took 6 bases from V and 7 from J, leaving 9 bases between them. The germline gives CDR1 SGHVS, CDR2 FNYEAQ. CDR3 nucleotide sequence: TGTGCCAGCAGACAGGTTGGGACCCAGTACTTC. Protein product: CASRQVGTQYF.

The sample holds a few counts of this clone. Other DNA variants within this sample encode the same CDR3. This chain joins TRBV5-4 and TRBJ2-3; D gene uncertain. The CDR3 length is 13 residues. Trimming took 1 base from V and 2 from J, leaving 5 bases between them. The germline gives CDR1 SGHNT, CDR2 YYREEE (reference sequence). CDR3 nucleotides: TGTGCCAGCAGCTTGTCGCACACAGATACGCAGTATTTT. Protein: CASSLSHTDTQYF.

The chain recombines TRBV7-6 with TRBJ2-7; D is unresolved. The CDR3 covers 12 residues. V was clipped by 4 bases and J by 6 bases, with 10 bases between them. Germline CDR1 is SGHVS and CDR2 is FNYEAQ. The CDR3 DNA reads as TGTGCCAGCAGCTCCTCTAGAGGCGAGCAGTACTTC. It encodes CASSSSRGEQYF.

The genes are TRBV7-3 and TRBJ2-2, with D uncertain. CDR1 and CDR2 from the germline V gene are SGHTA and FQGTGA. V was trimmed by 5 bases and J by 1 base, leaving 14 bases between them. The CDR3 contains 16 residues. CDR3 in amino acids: CASSQTAGENTGELFF. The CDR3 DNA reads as TGTGCCAGCAGCCAAACGGCAGGCGAGAACACCGGGGAGCTGTTTTTT. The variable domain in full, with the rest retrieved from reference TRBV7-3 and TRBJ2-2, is GAGVSQTPSNKVTEKGKYVELRCDPISGHTALYWYRQSLGQGPEFLIYFQGTGAADDSGLPNDRFFAVRPEGSVSTLKIQRTERGDSAVYLCASSQTAGENTGELFFGEGSRLTVL.

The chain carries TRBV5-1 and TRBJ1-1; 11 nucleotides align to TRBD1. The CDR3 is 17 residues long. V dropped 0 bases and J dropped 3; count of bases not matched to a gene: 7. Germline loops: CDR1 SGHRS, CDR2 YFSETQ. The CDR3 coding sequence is TGCGCCAGCAGCTTGGCTCGGACAGGGGGCTTGGACACTGAAGCTTTCTTT. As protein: CASSLARTGGLDTEAFF.

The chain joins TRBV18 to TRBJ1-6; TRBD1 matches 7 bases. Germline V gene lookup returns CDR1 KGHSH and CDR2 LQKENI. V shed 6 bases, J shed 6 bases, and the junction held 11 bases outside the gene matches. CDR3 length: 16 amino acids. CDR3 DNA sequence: TGTGCCAGCTCCTCCGCTAACAGGGGATTTAATTCACCCCTCCACTTT. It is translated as CASSSANRGFNSPLHF.